Sequencing of this T cell receptor beta chain was carried out in a study of technical replicates of blood from a few donors. The assay was immunoSEQ multiplex PCR, and TCRdb's table has in-frame clones only and misses some. The data show 70,000 to 95,000 clones, just under 95% seen once. Germline V lookup: CDR1 MDHEN, CDR2 SYDVKM. This CDR3 spans 13 amino acids. Trimming stripped 5 bases from V and 5 bases from J, with 12 bases between. The source is a human donor in good health. The gene calls are TRBV28 and TRBJ1-2, with D possibly being TRBD1 (6 bases). The specimen sequenced was T cells isolated from PBMCs. The CDR3 DNA follows: TGTGCCAGCAGTCTCGACAGGATATATGGCTACACCTTC. This encodes CASSLDRIYGYTF.